Below, 8 T cell receptor beta chains from the same sample are listed, as sequenced in a study of T-cell reconstitution after alpha-beta-depleted transplantation in children (TCRdb year 2016). The library was produced with PCR. TCRdb names Illumina HiSeq 2500 as the instrument used. Molecular barcoding was employed in the preparation of TCR libraries, with unique molecular identifiers being used to normalize TCRbeta repertoire quantification. TCRdb handled the public reads itself, with Q25 trimming in fastp and clone calling in MiXCR, and kept productive beta chains. Every CDR3 protein is listed once, alongside the most common genes and DNA of its rows. The sample table shows about 110,000 distinct CDR3 sequences, and 5.5% to 6.5% are seen once. The ten largest clonotypes hold roughly 23% of the sample. This sample's treatment or condition label indicates: allogeneic hematopoietic cell transplantation with graft depleted of TCRalphabeta T cells and CD19 B cells.

The specimen comprised PBMCs, mostly from graft donor cells, sampled 360 days after TCRalphabeta/CD19-depleted stem cell transplant. These receptor sequences come from a male patient between 2 and 10 years old who had a stem cell transplant for acute lymphoblastic leukemia, so the T cells may come from the graft donor.

Many counts were recorded for this clonotype. The chain links TRBV10-3 to TRBJ2-5, with D perhaps TRBD1 (6 bases). The germline CDR1 and CDR2 sequences are ENHRY and SYGVKD. CDR3 length equals 12 residues. The V gene lost 10 bases and the J gene lost 1 base, with 10 bases spanning the gap. CDR3 residues: CATRDTQETQYF. The CDR3 region has the DNA TGTGCCACCAGGGACACCCAAGAGACCCAGTACTTC.

The rearrangement joins TRBV5-8 to TRBJ1-1; the D gene is possibly TRBD1 (5 bases). Between the trimmed V and J ends, which lost 7 bases and 7 bases, there was a span of 23 bases. The germline gives CDR1 SGHTS, CDR2 YDEGEE. This CDR3 is built from 15 residues. This CDR3 reads CASSPAAGAAGEAFF. The CDR3 DNA follows: TGTGCCAGCTCGCCCGCGGCCGGGGCGGCGGGTGAAGCTTTCTTT.

This clonotype was counted only a few times. The chain couples TRBV27 to TRBJ1-5, with 10 bases identical to TRBD1. The germline V gene encodes CDR1 MNHEY and CDR2 SMNVEV (reference sequence). The CDR3 runs 14 residues. V dropped 5 bases and J dropped 6; count of bases not matched to a gene: 4. CDR3 sequence reads: CASSADRGRQPQHF. For the CDR3, the DNA is TGTGCCAGCAGTGCCGACAGGGGGCGTCAGCCCCAGCATTTT.

The table lists this clonotype with many counts. The chain recombines TRBV5-1 with TRBJ2-2; the D gene is possibly TRBD2 (5 bases). Trimming cost V 3 bases and J 4 bases, with 10 bases left between them. Germline V gene sequence: CDR1 SGHRS, CDR2 YFSETQ. CDR3 size: 14 residues. The DNA of the CDR3 is TGCGCCAGCAGCTCAACTAGGGCCACCGGGGAGCTGTTTTTT. Protein: CASSSTRATGELFF.

The sample holds many counts of this clonotype. J is TRBJ1-5 and V is TRBV29-1; perhaps TRBD1 as D (5 bases). V shed 7 bases and J shed 2 bases, with 9 bases lying between them. The CDR3 runs 12 residues. Germline V CDR1 and CDR2: SQVTM, ANQGSEA. The CDR3 reads CSAGGGNQPQHF. CDR3 bases: TGCAGCGCCGGGGGGGGCAATCAGCCCCAGCATTTT.

This clonotype came up many times. The DNA for the CDR3 is TGCAGTGCTAGAGATGTATCAAGTTCACCCCTCCACTTT. Translating it yields CSARDVSSSPLHF. The V call is TRBV20-1, the J call TRBJ1-6, with unresolved D. The CDR3 is 13 amino acids. V shed 0 bases and J shed 9 bases, with 9 bases lying between them. The germline CDR1 and CDR2 sequences are DFQATT and SNEGSKA (reference sequence).

This clonotype came up many times. The V gene is TRBV20-1, the J gene TRBJ2-7; 9 bases match TRBD2. The CDR3 has 15 residues. V lost 3 bases to trimming and J lost 2 bases; unmatched junction nucleotides: 8. Germline lookup yields CDR1 DFQATT and CDR2 SNEGSKA (reference sequence). The CDR3 DNA follows: TGCAGTGCTAGCCTTAAGCGGGAGGTACCCTACGAGCAGTACTTC. Encoded protein: CSASLKREVPYEQYF.

This clonotype has a count of ten or more. This chain uses TRBV7-9 with TRBJ2-5; unclear D gene. From germline, CDR1 is SEHNR and CDR2 FQNEAQ (reference sequence). The CDR3 has 14 residues. V lost 2 bases to trimming and J lost 1 base, with 8 bases between them. The CDR3 is CASSLTSFQETQYF. CDR3 nucleotide sequence: TGTGCCAGCAGCTTAACGAGTTTCCAAGAGACCCAGTACTTC.